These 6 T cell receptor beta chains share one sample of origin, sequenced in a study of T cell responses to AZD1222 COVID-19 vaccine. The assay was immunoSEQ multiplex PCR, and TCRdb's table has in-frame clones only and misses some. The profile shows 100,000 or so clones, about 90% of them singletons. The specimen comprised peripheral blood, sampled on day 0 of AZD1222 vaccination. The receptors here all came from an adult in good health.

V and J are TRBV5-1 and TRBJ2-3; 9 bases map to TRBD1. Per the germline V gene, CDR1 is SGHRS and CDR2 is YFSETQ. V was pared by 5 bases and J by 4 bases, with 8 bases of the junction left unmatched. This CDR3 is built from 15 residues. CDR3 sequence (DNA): TGCGCCAGCAGTCAACAGGGGGCACCCCCAGATACGCAGTATTTT. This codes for CASSQQGAPPDTQYF.

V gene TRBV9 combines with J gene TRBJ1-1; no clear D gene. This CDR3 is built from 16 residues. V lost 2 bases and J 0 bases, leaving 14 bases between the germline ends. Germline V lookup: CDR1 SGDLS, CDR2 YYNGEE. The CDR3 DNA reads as TGTGCCAGCAGCGTCGATGCTCGACCTTTGAACACTGAAGCTTTCTTT. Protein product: CASSVDARPLNTEAFF. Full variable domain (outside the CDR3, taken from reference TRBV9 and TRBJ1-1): DSGVTQTPKHLITATGQRVTLRCSPRSGDLSVYWYQQSLDQGLQFLIQYYNGEERAKGNILERFSAQQFPDLHSELNLSSLELGDSALYFCASSVDARPLNTEAFFGQGTRLTVV.

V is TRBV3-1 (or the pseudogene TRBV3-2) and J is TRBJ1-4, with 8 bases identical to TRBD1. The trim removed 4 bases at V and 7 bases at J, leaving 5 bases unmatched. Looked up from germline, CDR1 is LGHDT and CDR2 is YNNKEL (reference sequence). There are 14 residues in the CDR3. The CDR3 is CASSLQGAVEKLFF. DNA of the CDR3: TGTGCCAGCAGCCTTCAGGGGGCGGTTGAAAAACTGTTTTTT.

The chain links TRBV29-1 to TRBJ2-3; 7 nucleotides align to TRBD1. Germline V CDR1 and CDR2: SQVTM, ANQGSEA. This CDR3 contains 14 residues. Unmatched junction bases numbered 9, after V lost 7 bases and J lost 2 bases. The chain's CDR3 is CSASGGELTDTQYF. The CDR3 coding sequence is TGCAGCGCCTCAGGGGGAGAACTCACAGATACGCAGTATTTT.

The CDR3 region is CASTSDGPPGSTNYGYTF. The CDR3 nucleotides read TGTGCCAGCACCTCCGATGGGCCCCCCGGCAGTACTAACTATGGCTACACCTTC. V and J are TRBV7-6 and TRBJ1-2, with unresolved D. Germline-derived CDR1 and CDR2 are SGHVS and FNYEAQ. Trimming removed 7 bases at V and 0 bases at J, with 24 bases between. The CDR3 loop spans 18 amino acids.

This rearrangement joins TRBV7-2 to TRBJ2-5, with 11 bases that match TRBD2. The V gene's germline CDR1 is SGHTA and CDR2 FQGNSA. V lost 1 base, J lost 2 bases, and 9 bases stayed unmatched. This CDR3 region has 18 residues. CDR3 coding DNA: TGTGCCAGCAGCTTAGTTCTGGGGACTAGCGGAAATCAAGAGACCCAGTACTTC. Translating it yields CASSLVLGTSGNQETQYF.